This is a list of T cell receptor beta chains from one sample in a study of blood T cells in healthy people across ages. In TCRdb, the 5' RACE reads were re-called with MiXCR into one record per CDR3 protein. The data show about 290,000 distinct CDR3 sequences, around 27% seen once. Sequencing used blood. The receptors here all came from a woman in her 70s in good health. CDR3s include the opening cysteine and the closing phenylalanine or tryptophan. A D gene is named only where the DNA matches it firmly. Clone size, where shown, is once, few, many, or a class for clones that have expanded.

D: .
V: TRBV9
size: .
J: TRBJ1-3
CDR3: CASSVKLFNSVLSGNTIYF
DNA: TGTGCCAGCAGCGTAAAGCTATTTAACAGCGTCCTCTCTGGAAACACCATATATTTT

D: .
V: TRBV7-9
size: .
J: TRBJ2-7
CDR3: CASSQGVSRPNSYEQYF
DNA: TGTGCCAGCAGCCAAGGAGTTTCCCGACCTAATTCCTACGAGCAGTACTTC

D: .
V: TRBV11-2
size: .
J: TRBJ2-7
CDR3: CASSTSATRPEQYF
DNA: TGTGCCAGCAGCACCAGTGCGACTAGACCCGAGCAGTACTTC

D: TRBD1
V: TRBV28
size: many
J: TRBJ1-4
CDR3: CASSTRQGLNEKLFF
DNA: TGTGCCAGCAGTACCAGACAGGGACTTAATGAAAAACTGTTTTTT

D: .
V: TRBV9
size: .
J: TRBJ2-3
CDR3: CASSVFGDPGGDTQYF
DNA: TGTGCCAGCAGCGTATTTGGGGACCCCGGTGGAGATACGCAGTATTTT

D: TRBD1
V: TRBV7-6
size: .
J: TRBJ2-6
CDR3: CASSSYEQGAVGANVLTF
DNA: TGTGCCAGCAGCTCTTACGAGCAGGGGGCAGTCGGGGCCAACGTCCTGACTTTC

D: .
V: TRBV29-1
size: .
J: TRBJ2-7
CDR3: CSVVRGPAYEQYF
DNA: TGCAGCGTGGTACGGGGGCCAGCCTACGAGCAGTACTTC

D: TRBD2
V: TRBV29-1
size: few
J: TRBJ2-1
CDR3: CSVRGLARNEQFF
DNA: TGCAGCGTTCGGGGACTAGCGCGCAATGAGCAGTTCTTC

D: .
V: TRBV20-1
size: few
J: TRBJ2-7
CDR3: CSARPIGGWSYEQYF
DNA: TGCAGTGCTAGACCTATCGGTGGCTGGTCCTACGAGCAGTACTTC

D: TRBD2
V: TRBV20-1
size: once
J: TRBJ2-1
CDR3: CSARDSRRAGGNEQFF
DNA: TGCAGTGCTAGAGATTCGCGGCGAGCGGGAGGAAATGAGCAGTTCTTC

D: .
V: TRBV7-2
size: once
J: TRBJ2-4
CDR3: CASSLESSGRYIQYF
DNA: TGTGCCAGCAGCTTAGAGTCCAGCGGACGTTACATTCAGTACTTC

D: .
V: TRBV4-1
size: .
J: TRBJ2-1
CDR3: CASSQGFGGDEQFF
DNA: TGCGCCAGCAGCCAAGGGTTTGGCGGTGATGAGCAGTTCTTC

D: TRBD1
V: TRBV7-2
size: .
J: TRBJ1-1
CDR3: CASSRQGRAEAFF
DNA: TGTGCCAGCAGTCGACAGGGGAGGGCTGAAGCTTTCTTT

D: .
V: TRBV28
size: .
J: TRBJ1-2
CDR3: CASSMPLGTPGYTF
DNA: TGTGCCAGCAGTATGCCCCTGGGTACCCCTGGCTACACCTTC

D: .
V: TRBV28
size: few
J: TRBJ2-7
CDR3: CASSFSDSYEQYF
DNA: TGTGCCAGCAGTTTTTCAGATAGCTACGAGCAGTACTTC

D: .
V: TRBV28
size: .
J: TRBJ1-4
CDR3: CASSTSNEKLFF
DNA: TGTGCCAGCAGTACTAGTAATGAAAAACTGTTTTTT

D: TRBD2
V: TRBV3-1
size: .
J: TRBJ2-7
CDR3: CASSPYQALAGGYEQYF
DNA: TGTGCCAGCAGCCCCTACCAAGCACTAGCGGGAGGGTACGAGCAGTACTTC

D: .
V: TRBV18
size: .
J: TRBJ1-5
CDR3: CASSPLPAGDQPQHF
DNA: TGTGCCAGCTCACCACTACCGGCAGGGGACCAGCCCCAGCATTTT

D: .
V: TRBV29-1
size: few
J: TRBJ1-1
CDR3: CSVEEESPEAFF
DNA: TGCAGCGTTGAAGAGGAAAGTCCTGAAGCTTTCTTT

D: .
V: TRBV29-1
size: few
J: TRBJ2-1
CDR3: CSGSSEAYNEQFF
DNA: TGCAGCGGTAGTAGCGAGGCCTACAATGAGCAGTTCTTC

D: TRBD2
V: TRBV7-2
size: .
J: TRBJ2-5
CDR3: CASSSRLAGGQETQYF
DNA: TGTGCCAGCAGCTCCAGACTAGCGGGGGGCCAAGAGACCCAGTACTTC

D: .
V: TRBV20-1
size: few
J: TRBJ2-1
CDR3: CSATTPGGRTLGNEQLF
DNA: TGCAGTGCGACCACCCCGGGGGGCAGGACTTTGGGCAATGAGCAGCTCTTC

D: .
V: TRBV20-1
size: .
J: TRBJ2-7
CDR3: CSAREHGGPTYEQYF
DNA: TGCAGTGCTAGGGAACATGGGGGGCCGACCTACGAGCAGTACTTC

D: .
V: TRBV6-5
size: few
J: TRBJ1-1
CDR3: CASRNPGAANTEAFF
DNA: TGTGCCAGCAGAAACCCCGGGGCAGCGAACACTGAAGCTTTCTTT

D: TRBD2
V: TRBV6-1
size: few
J: TRBJ2-1
CDR3: CASSPRTSGSGNEQFF
DNA: TGTGCCAGCAGTCCTCGTACTAGCGGGAGTGGCAATGAGCAGTTCTTC

D: .
V: TRBV21-1
size: .
J: TRBJ2-1
CDR3: CASSIHSGEQFF
DNA: TGTGCCAGCAGCATTCACAGCGGTGAGCAGTTCTTC

D: .
V: TRBV18
size: .
J: TRBJ1-6
CDR3: CASSPNTGNNSPLHF
DNA: TGTGCCAGCTCACCGAATACAGGGAATAATTCACCCCTCCACTTT

D: TRBD1
V: TRBV5-1
size: .
J: TRBJ2-1
CDR3: CASSIGQGSRSYNEQFF
DNA: TGCGCCAGCAGCATCGGACAGGGCTCCCGCTCCTACAATGAGCAGTTCTTC

D: .
V: TRBV3-1
size: .
J: TRBJ2-5
CDR3: CASSHPQERRVQYF
DNA: TGTGCCAGCAGCCACCCGCAGGAGCGTCGCGTCCAGTACTTC

D: TRBD2
V: TRBV20-1
size: few
J: TRBJ2-3
CDR3: CSASTGRAGDTQYF
DNA: TGCAGTGCTAGTACCGGGAGGGCCGGGGATACGCAGTATTTT

D: .
V: TRBV29-1
size: many
J: TRBJ1-5
CDR3: CSVGYSNQPQHF
DNA: TGCAGCGTTGGGTATAGCAATCAGCCCCAGCATTTT

D: .
V: TRBV5-1
size: few
J: TRBJ2-3
CDR3: CASSAAQGGTDTQYF
DNA: TGCGCCAGCAGCGCGGCACAGGGCGGCACAGATACGCAGTATTTT

D: TRBD2
V: TRBV4-3
size: few
J: TRBJ2-1
CDR3: CASSQMTSGRDNEQFF
DNA: TGCGCCAGCAGTCAGATGACTAGCGGGAGAGACAATGAGCAGTTCTTC

D: TRBD2
V: TRBV7-2
size: .
J: TRBJ2-3
CDR3: CASTIAGGAHDTQYF
DNA: TGTGCCAGCACAATAGCGGGGGGGGCCCACGATACGCAGTATTTT

D: .
V: TRBV13
size: few
J: TRBJ1-5
CDR3: CASSLGKRAGQPQHF
DNA: TGTGCCAGCAGCCTTGGGAAGAGAGCAGGTCAGCCCCAGCATTTT

D: .
V: TRBV5-1
size: .
J: TRBJ1-4
CDR3: CASSVRDGAEKLFF
DNA: TGCGCCAGCAGCGTCCGGGACGGGGCCGAAAAACTGTTTTTT

D: .
V: TRBV4-3
size: .
J: TRBJ2-3
CDR3: CASSQGVADTQYF
DNA: TGCGCCAGCAGCCAAGGGGTGGCAGATACGCAGTATTTT

D: TRBD1
V: TRBV6-5
size: few
J: TRBJ1-4
CDR3: CASSSDRGLNEKLFF
DNA: TGTGCCAGCAGTTCGGACAGGGGGTTGAATGAAAAACTGTTTTTT

D: .
V: TRBV5-1
size: .
J: TRBJ2-5
CDR3: CASSLEGPVSETQYF
DNA: TGCGCCAGCAGCTTGGAGGGACCCGTGTCGGAGACCCAGTACTTC